Shown below are 14 T cell receptor beta chains from a single sample sequenced in a study of read filtering for tumor transcriptome and immune sequencing. Molecular barcoded adaptors covering alpha/delta and beta/gamma chains were used on roughly 400 ng RNA. One entry per CDR3 protein results from TCRdb running MiXCR on the reads. The sample holds some 120,000 distinct CDR3 sequences; around 13% are singletons and the top ten take 9.5% to 11%. The sequencing sample was made of a population of CD138-negative cells sorted from bone marrow. Every receptor here comes from a donor aged 40 or older with multiple myeloma.

The count of this clonotype is one. The rearrangement uses TRBV7-9 and TRBJ2-5; TRBD2 aligns across 8 bases. CDR1 and CDR2 (germline): SEHNR, FQNEAQ (reference sequence). This CDR3 has 17 amino acids. V was pared by 1 base and J by 2 bases, with 9 bases of the junction left unmatched. This chain's CDR3 is CASSLGGSSGTQETQYF. The CDR3 DNA reads TGTGCCAGCAGCTTAGGGGGGAGTAGCGGGACTCAAGAGACCCAGTACTTC.

In its sample, this clonotype was seen many times. The chain carries TRBV5-1 and TRBJ1-5, with a possible D match to TRBD1 (5 bases). CDR1 is SGHRS, CDR2 YFSETQ, per germline. The CDR3 consists of 14 residues. The germline V and J ends were trimmed by 4 bases and 5 bases, with 13 bases remaining between them. The CDR3: CASSATGSDQPQHF. DNA for the CDR3: TGCGCCAGCAGCGCCACAGGATCAGATCAGCCCCAGCATTTT. The full variable domain, in which reference TRBV5-1 and TRBJ1-5 provide the parts outside the CDR3, is KAGVTQTPRYLIKTRGQQVTLSCSPISGHRSVSWYQQTPGQGLQFLFEYFSETQRNKGNFPGRFSGRQFSNSRSEMNVSTLELGDSALYLCASSATGSDQPQHFGDGTRLSIL.

This clonotype was seen ten or more times. The rearrangement uses TRBV15 and TRBJ2-2, with unresolved D. Trimming took 5 bases from V and 4 from J, leaving 11 bases between them. Germline loops: CDR1 LNHNV, CDR2 YYDKDF (reference sequence). This CDR3 is built from 14 residues. This CDR3 is CATSGVGVTGELFF. The CDR3 bases are TGTGCCACCAGCGGGGTGGGTGTCACCGGGGAGCTGTTTTTT.

The sample holds many counts of this clonotype. V gene TRBV11-2 combines with J gene TRBJ2-7; D is uncertain. CDR1 SGHAT and CDR2 FQNNGV come from the germline V gene. Deletions cut 6 bases from V and 6 bases from J, with 15 bases between. The length of the CDR3 is 13 residues. The CDR3 DNA follows: TGTGCCAGCAGATCTTCGGCTCTATCCGAGCAGTACTTC. This translates into CASRSSALSEQYF.

Note on this clonotype: With a much larger clone just one base away, this may be a read error. Here the CDR3 omits its conserved ending phenylalanine or tryptophan, so a read error is the likely source. V is TRBV10-3 and J is TRBJ1-1; D is ambiguous. CDR3 size: 12 residues. The germline gives CDR1 ENHRY, CDR2 SYGVKD. Trimming left V 2 bases short and J 4 bases short, with 5 bases between. The CDR3 DNA sequence: TGTGCCATCAGTGAGAGGAGCACTGAAGCTTTCATT. Translation: CAISERSTEAFI.

The rearrangement joins TRBV5-4 to TRBJ2-2, with D possibly TRBD2 on 7 matching bases. This CDR3 contains 15 residues. V lost 3 bases to trimming and J lost 6 bases, with 15 bases between them. Germline-derived CDR1 and CDR2 are SGHNT and YYREEE (reference sequence). CDR3 bases: TGTGCCAGCAGCTGGGGGGGCTATGGTGCCGGGGAGCTGTTTTTT. Residues: CASSWGGYGAGELFF.

A word on this clonotype: The CDR3 ends on some other residue instead of the conserved phenylalanine or tryptophan, so this is likely a read error. The chain carries TRBV11-1 and TRBJ2-1, with TRBD1 as a possible D gene (6 bases). Looked up from germline, CDR1 is SGHAT and CDR2 is FQDESV (reference sequence). The CDR3 totals 14 residues. This chain's CDR3 is CASGDRFSYNEQFS. The CDR3 DNA sequence: TGCGCCAGCGGAGACAGGTTTTCCTACAATGAGCAGTTCTCC.

This clonotype showed up many times. Mismatch with germline at one junction end may stem from a read error. V gene TRBV12-3 or TRBV12-4 combines with J gene TRBJ2-7, with 10 bases aligning to TRBD2. The CDR3 runs 13 residues. CDR3 in DNA: TGTGCCAGCAGTCCGTCCCCTAGCGGGAGTCCCAACTTC. It yields the protein CASSPSPSGSPNF.

The chain has TRBV7-2 and TRBJ1-3; D is ambiguous. This CDR3 comprises 14 residues. With 5 bases removed from V and 2 bases from J, the gap between germline ends came to 10 bases. The germline CDR1 and CDR2 sequences are SGHTA and FQGNSA. CDR3 DNA sequence: TGTGCCAGCAGCCCACCCTCAGCTGGAAACACCATATATTTT. The encoded protein is CASSPPSAGNTIYF.

Judged by abundance, this clonotype is medium-sized. This chain joins TRBV29-1 and TRBJ2-3, with D hard to call. CDR1 and CDR2 from the germline V gene are SQVTM and ANQGSEA. There are 13 residues in the CDR3. V lost 0 bases and J 0 bases, leaving 4 bases between the germline ends. CDR3 DNA sequence: TGCAGCGTTGAAGACAGGAGCACAGATACGCAGTATTTT. Protein: CSVEDRSTDTQYF.

Many counts were recorded for this clonotype. This chain joins TRBV5-1 and TRBJ1-1; D uncertain. This CDR3 is 15 amino acids long. V was clipped by 0 bases and J by 5 bases, with 14 bases between them. Germline CDR1 and CDR2: SGHRS and YFSETQ. The CDR3 bases are TGCGCCAGCAGCTTGGAATCTAGGGCGGGAACTGAAGCTTTCTTT. This codes for CASSLESRAGTEAFF.

Ten or more counts support this clonotype. DNA of the CDR3: TGTGCTAGTGGTTCCCGACAGGCGAACACCGGGGAGCTGTTTTTT. Translating it yields CASGSRQANTGELFF. This chain connects TRBV12-5 to TRBJ2-2, with D perhaps matching TRBD1 (6 bases). The germline V gene has CDR1 LGHNT and CDR2 FRNRAP. Trimming removed 4 bases from V and 0 bases from J, with 9 bases in between. The CDR3 loop spans 15 amino acids.

This clonotype was seen many times. V usage is TRBV5-1 and J usage is TRBJ2-3; D unresolved. Germline V gene data show CDR1 as SGHRS and CDR2 as YFSETQ. CDR3 size: 13 residues. The V end lost 1 base, the J end lost 4 bases, and 7 bases lay between the germline ends. The CDR3 loop reads CASSLYGADTQYF. CDR3 nucleotides: TGCGCCAGCAGCTTGTACGGCGCAGATACGCAGTATTTT.

This clonotype was counted a few times. The rearrangement joins TRBV4-2 to TRBJ2-1; 7 nucleotides align to TRBD2. Germline-derived CDR1 and CDR2 are LGHNA and YNFKEQ. V dropped 3 bases and J dropped 5; count of bases not matched to a gene: 4. The CDR3 contains 14 residues. The CDR3 protein is CASSQGGAHNEQFF. As DNA, the CDR3 is TGTGCCAGCAGCCAGGGAGGGGCACACAATGAGCAGTTCTTC.